A single sample is the source of the 2 T cell receptor beta chains below, sequenced in a study. TCRdb called the RT-PCR reads again in MiXCR, with one record for every CDR3 protein. The sample includes fewer than 800,000 distinct CDR3 sequences, over 12% of them seen just once. The sequencing input was memory CD4+ T cells from blood. The receptors were sampled from a female donor in good health, serving as a healthy control.

This chain connects TRBV28 to TRBJ2-2; 8 bases align to TRBD1. Germline CDR1 and CDR2: MDHEN and SYDVKM. Losses at the gene ends were 0 bases for V and 5 bases for J; bases not matched to a gene: 2. The CDR3 has 15 amino acids. The CDR3 DNA is TGTGCCAGCAGTTTATGGCAGGGGGCGACCGGGGAGCTGTTTTTT. Translating gives CASSLWQGATGELFF. Together with reference TRBV28 and TRBJ2-2, the CDR3 gives the full variable domain: DVKVTQSSRYLVKRTGEKVFLECVQDMDHENMFWYRQDPGLGLRLIYFSYDVKMKEKGDIPEGYSVSREKKERFSLILESASTNQTSMYLCASSLWQGATGELFFGEGSRLTVL.

The chain couples TRBV18 to TRBJ2-7; D is possibly TRBD1 (6 bases). Trimming took 5 bases from V and 1 from J, leaving 12 bases between them. The germline CDR1 and CDR2 sequences are KGHSH and LQKENI. The CDR3 spans 14 residues. CDR3 nucleotides: TGTGCCAGCTCAAAACAGGGATTATCCTACGAGCAGTACTTC. Its translation is CASSKQGLSYEQYF.